This T cell receptor (beta chain) appears in the sequencing data of a study of OX40 agonist ivuxolimab in advanced cancers. Produced via immunoSEQ multiplex PCR; TCRdb's table is partial and in-frame only. Here the sample spans approximately 64,000 clones, over 80% being singletons. Regarding the study as a whole: Individuals who were partial responders at 0.1-3.0 mg/kg had clonal expansion that ranked among the lowest. Expanded clones were, on average, more numerous among CD8+ T cells than CD4+. Some patients who did not respond also had low normalized T-cell clonal expansion.

The CDR3 covers 15 residues. Germline V CDR1 and CDR2: MNHEY, SMNVEV (reference sequence). V gave up 0 bases and J gave up 4 bases, with 9 bases separating them. For this clone: Antigen: not known.

This sequence joins TRBV27 and TRBJ1-4; no definite D call. The sequencing here drew on CD4+ or CD8+ T cells sorted from blood, taken in a trial of the OX40 agonist ivuxolimab. This TCR derives from an adult with an advanced solid tumor such as melanoma, head and neck, liver or kidney cancer. In DNA, the CDR3 is TGTGCCAGCAGTTTATCGGTCGGCAATAATGAAAAACTGTTTTTT. Protein product: CASSLSVGNNEKLFF.